The clone carrying this TCR beta chain was counted between two and nine times. Its antigen is unidentified. Template switching created a universal primer site, and the cDNA included unique molecular identifiers. TCRdb re-analysed the 5' RACE reads in MiXCR, keeping a single row per CDR3 protein. The sample lists roughly 630,000 distinct CDR3 sequences; less than 9% were seen once. The sample belongs to a study of identical twins. Trimming took 0 bases from V and 3 from J, leaving 5 bases between them. The CDR3 spans 13 residues. CDR1 and CDR2 (germline): LNHNV, YYDKDF (reference sequence). Study results and caveats: Sequences that were out-of-frame, alpha and twin-shared displayed an excess of low generation probability.

This same sample was also part of a study on yellow fever vaccine responses in identical twins.

Sequences were obtained from PBMCs. The chain employs TRBV15 and TRBJ2-5; D unresolved. The clonotype comes from a woman between 18 and 29 years old in good health. As DNA, the CDR3 is TGTGCCACCAGCAGAGATCCGAAAGAGACCCAGTACTTC. It is translated as CATSRDPKETQYF.